Each of the 23 T cell receptor beta chains below was sequenced from the same sample in a study of technical replicates of blood from several donors. Repertoires were generated with immunoSEQ multiplex PCR, while TCRdb's copy carries only in-frame clones and drops some. Of roughly 60,000 clones in the sample, around nine tenths were seen once. The specimen sequenced was PBMCs. These receptors all stem from a human donor in good health. Some clones in this sample may be carry-over from other donors' samples.

The chain is built from TRBV11-2 and TRBJ1-1; 7 nucleotides line up with TRBD1. The CDR3 sequence is 15 residues long. The trim removed 3 bases at V and 5 bases at J, leaving 9 bases unmatched. The germline gives CDR1 SGHAT, CDR2 FQNNGV. CDR3 DNA sequence: TGTGCCAGCAGCTTTTTTAAGGGGGCAGGGACTGAAGCTTTCTTT. Amino acids: CASSFFKGAGTEAFF. Full variable domain (remainder filled in from reference TRBV11-2 and TRBJ1-1): EAGVAQSPRYKIIEKRQSVAFWCNPISGHATLYWYQQILGQGPKLLIQFQNNGVVDDSQLPKDRFSAERLKGVDSTLKIQPAKLEDSAVYLCASSFFKGAGTEAFFGQGTRLTVV.

This chain uses TRBV5-1 with TRBJ1-1; D ambiguous. The CDR3 contains 14 residues. In germline, CDR1 is SGHRS, CDR2 YFSETQ. V was pared by 4 bases and J by 1 base, with 11 bases between. The CDR3 bases are TGCGCCAGCAGCCTGACTGGAGCGAACACTGAAGCTTTCTTT. This encodes CASSLTGANTEAFF.

In DNA form, the CDR3 reads TGTGCCAGCAGCTTAGCGGAGGGGGCGAGTGGCTACACCTTC. Protein product: CASSLAEGASGYTF. The chain has TRBV7-2 and TRBJ1-2; 7 bases align to TRBD1. Trimming removed 0 bases from V and 7 bases from J; junction bases left unmatched: 5. CDR1 and CDR2 (germline): SGHTA, FQGNSA. The CDR3 runs to 14 residues.

This chain connects TRBV5-1 to TRBJ2-1; the match to TRBD2 covers 9 bases. CDR3 length equals 15 residues. Germline CDR1 and CDR2: SGHRS and YFSETQ. Germline trimming cut 2 bases from V and 8 bases from J; bases unmatched to any gene: 8. For the CDR3, the DNA is TGCGCCAGCAGCTTAGCGGGAGGCGGAGGGCATGAGCAGTTCTTC. Protein product: CASSLAGGGGHEQFF.

The chain uses TRBV10-1 and TRBJ2-7; TRBD2 agrees at 9 bases. CDR1 and CDR2 (germline): WNHNN, SYGVQD (reference sequence). The length of the CDR3 is 14 residues. V lost 8 bases to trimming and J lost 3 bases; unmatched junction nucleotides: 8. The CDR3 DNA reads TGCGCCAGCTATAATCCTAGCGGGAACTACGAGCAGTACTTC. Encoded protein: CASYNPSGNYEQYF.

This CDR3 reads CASSLGQGTYNSPLHF. The CDR3 coding sequence is TGTGCCAGCAGCTTAGGACAGGGGACCTATAATTCACCCCTCCACTTT. The chain couples TRBV7-9 to TRBJ1-6; 8 bases align to TRBD1. The CDR3 extends over 16 amino acids. Germline V lookup: CDR1 SEHNR, CDR2 FQNEAQ (reference sequence). Unmatched junction bases numbered 1, after V lost 1 base and J lost 2 bases. The whole variable domain, filled in from reference TRBV7-9 and TRBJ1-6, reads DTGVSQNPRHKITKRGQNVTFRCDPISEHNRLYWYRQTLGQGPEFLTYFQNEAQLEKSRLLSDRFSAERPKGSFSTLEIQRTEQGDSAMYLCASSLGQGTYNSPLHFGNGTRLTVT.

The chain couples TRBV2 to TRBJ1-1, with TRBD1 matching 7 bases. The CDR3 is 14 residues long. V shed 6 bases, J shed 1 base, and the junction held 5 bases outside the gene matches. Germline assignment: CDR1 SNHLY and CDR2 FYNNEI. CDR3 protein: CASRRTGRNTEAFF. The CDR3 DNA is TGTGCCAGCAGAAGGACAGGAAGGAACACTGAAGCTTTCTTT.

CDR3 sequence: CASSLPSGGPQFF. CDR3 DNA sequence: TGTGCCAGCAGCTTGCCTAGCGGGGGCCCCCAGTTCTTC. This rearrangement joins TRBV5-6 to TRBJ2-1; 10 nucleotides agree with TRBD2. V lost 1 base, J lost 13 bases, and 5 bases stayed unmatched. The CDR3 has 13 residues. The V gene's germline CDR1 is SGHDT and CDR2 YYEEEE.

J is TRBJ2-6 and V is TRBV9; D is possibly TRBD1 (5 bases). CDR1 and CDR2 (germline): SGDLS, YYNGEE. Trimming took off 2 bases at V and 0 bases at J, with 12 bases between the two ends. CDR3 length equals 17 residues. CDR3 sequence reads: CASSVSGATSGANVLTF. Here the CDR3 DNA reads TGTGCCAGCAGCGTTAGTGGGGCCACCTCTGGGGCCAACGTCCTGACTTTC.

This clone appeared once. CDR3 loop: CAIRVGRVDYGYTF. In DNA form, the CDR3 reads TGTGCCATCAGGGTAGGCAGGGTGGACTATGGCTACACCTTC. This chain uses TRBV10-3 with TRBJ1-2; tentatively, D is TRBD1 (5 bases). Germline CDR1 and CDR2: ENHRY and SYGVKD. The CDR3 sequence is 14 residues long. Trimming left V 6 bases short and J 3 bases short, with 14 bases between.

This sequence joins TRBV6-1 and TRBJ1-1, with 10 bases that match TRBD1. J gave up 6 bases and V 6 bases, and 10 bases lay outside the gene matches. Germline CDR1 reads MNHNS; CDR2 reads SASEGT. The CDR3 loop spans 15 amino acids. The CDR3 DNA reads TGTGCCAGCAGATTCACCGGGACAGGGGTCCCTGAAGCTTTCTTT. Amino acids: CASRFTGTGVPEAFF.

This sequence joins TRBV18 and TRBJ1-5, with 7 bases fitting TRBD1. V shed 6 bases, J shed 2 bases, and the junction held 7 bases outside the gene matches. Germline V gene sequence: CDR1 KGHSH, CDR2 LQKENI. The CDR3 is 15 residues long. CDR3 DNA sequence: TGTGCCAGCTCCCGACAGGGAGGCGGCAATCAGCCCCAGCATTTT. Translation: CASSRQGGGNQPQHF.

The chain carries TRBV6-5 and TRBJ1-5; 9 bases map to TRBD1. CDR3 size: 13 residues. CDR1 is MNHEY and CDR2 is SVGAGI in the germline V gene. The J segment lost 9 bases and the V segment lost 6 bases, leaving 6 bases of the junction unmatched. The CDR3 region has the DNA TGTGCCAGCAGCGTTGACAGGGGGAGGCCCCAGCATTTT. Its protein is CASSVDRGRPQHF.

The chain is built from TRBV19 and TRBJ2-5; D is unresolved. Trimming cost V 10 bases and J 2 bases, with 8 bases left between them. CDR1 is LNHDA, CDR2 SQIVND, per germline (reference sequence). This CDR3 is built from 11 residues. The CDR3 region is CATGRQETQYF. The CDR3 bases are TGTGCCACGGGTCGGCAAGAGACCCAGTACTTC.

The chain couples TRBV29-1 to TRBJ1-1; D is possibly TRBD1 (5 bases). The CDR3 runs to 13 residues. The V gene's germline CDR1 is SQVTM and CDR2 ANQGSEA. Trimming removed 3 bases from V and 1 base from J, with 9 bases in between. The CDR3 DNA reads TGCAGCGTTGACCGACAGAAGAACACTGAAGCTTTCTTT. Its protein product is CSVDRQKNTEAFF.

The rearrangement links TRBV7-3 to TRBJ2-1; the match to TRBD2 covers 7 bases. Germline assignment: CDR1 SGHTA and CDR2 FQGTGA. J gave up 9 bases and V 4 bases, and 12 bases lay outside the gene matches. CDR3 length: 15 residues. CDR3 loop: CASSSKSSGGAEQFF. CDR3 coding DNA: TGTGCCAGCAGCTCTAAGTCTAGCGGAGGGGCTGAGCAGTTCTTC.

The rearrangement joins TRBV5-4 to TRBJ2-7, with 8 bases matching TRBD1. The CDR3 is 15 amino acids. V shed 5 bases, J shed 3 bases, and the junction held 10 bases outside the gene matches. Germline V gives CDR1 SGHNT, CDR2 YYREEE (reference sequence). The CDR3 protein is CASRMGAQGVYEQYF. The CDR3 DNA is TGTGCCAGCAGGATGGGGGCACAGGGGGTCTACGAGCAGTACTTC.

In its sample, this clone was seen once. V is TRBV4-2 and J is TRBJ2-7, with 8 bases that match TRBD1. The junction had 4 bases not matched to a gene; V was cut back by 1 base and J by 2 bases. The germline gives CDR1 LGHNA, CDR2 YNFKEQ. This CDR3 is built from 15 residues. The CDR3 loop reads CASSQGTGFTYEQYF. CDR3 sequence (DNA): TGTGCCAGCAGCCAAGGGACAGGGTTTACCTACGAGCAGTACTTC.

The J gene is TRBJ2-7, the V gene TRBV5-1; no definite D call. The V gene lost 1 base and the J gene lost 7 bases, with 6 bases spanning the gap. The CDR3 covers 11 residues. Per germline, CDR1 SGHRS and CDR2 YFSETQ. The CDR3 sequence: CASSLNREQYF. DNA for the CDR3: TGCGCCAGCAGCTTGAATCGGGAGCAGTACTTC. Drawing the rest from reference TRBV5-1 and TRBJ2-7, the complete variable domain is KAGVTQTPRYLIKTRGQQVTLSCSPISGHRSVSWYQQTPGQGLQFLFEYFSETQRNKGNFPGRFSGRQFSNSRSEMNVSTLELGDSALYLCASSLNREQYFGPGTRLTVT.

This clone was counted between two and nine times. The CDR3 DNA sequence: TGTGCCAGCATCGAAACACGGGACAGGCTGTTTGGCTACACCTTC. Translation gives CASIETRDRLFGYTF. V is TRBV7-3 and J is TRBJ1-2, with 8 bases aligning to TRBD1. From germline, CDR1 is SGHTA and CDR2 FQGTGA. V lost 7 bases, J lost 7 bases, and 14 bases stayed unmatched. The CDR3 length is 15 residues.

J is TRBJ1-1 and V is TRBV5-6; 7 bases map to TRBD1. The junction had 3 bases not matched to a gene; V was cut back by 2 bases and J by 2 bases. The CDR3 runs 14 residues. Germline loops: CDR1 SGHDT, CDR2 YYEEEE. CDR3 amino acids: CASSFWDRNTEAFF. For the CDR3, the DNA is TGTGCCAGCAGCTTTTGGGACAGAAACACTGAAGCTTTCTTT.

The chain recombines TRBV5-6 with TRBJ1-5, with a tentative D call TRBD1 (5 bases). Trimming took off 3 bases at V and 3 bases at J, with 13 bases between the two ends. Germline assignment: CDR1 SGHDT and CDR2 YYEEEE. The length of the CDR3 is 15 residues. In nucleotides, the CDR3 is TGTGCCAGCAGCTCCCTGGGGCTAATCAATCAGCCCCAGCATTTT. This codes for CASSSLGLINQPQHF.

DNA of the CDR3: TGTGCCACCAGCCGGCGCCGGACAGGGAGCACAGATACGCAGTATTTT. This codes for CATSRRRTGSTDTQYF. The genes are TRBV15 and TRBJ2-3, with 8 bases identical to TRBD1. V lost 5 bases, J lost 0 bases, and 7 bases stayed unmatched. The CDR3 spans 16 residues. Germline CDR1 is LNHNV and CDR2 is YYDKDF (reference sequence).